This TCR beta chain was sequenced in a study of a mutant IDH1 vaccine in newly diagnosed glioma (dated by TCRdb to about 2021). Turning to the overall study: Vaccination started 4-6 weeks after radiotherapy alone, or was given together with temozolomide cycles in the groups whose treatment included chemotherapy. The roughly 33 treated patients were around 62% male and 37.5% female, with a mean age of approximately 40 years. Prior to enrollment, patients had been given standard therapy consisting of radiotherapy alone, temozolomide alone, or radiochemotherapy with temozolomide, with the combination given to most patients. The week-35 safety follow-up was designated visit V12, and the week-47 end of study was designated visit V13. Peripheral blood was collected at six visits: V03 (baseline), V05, V07, V10, V12 and V13. For exploratory analyses, longitudinal TCRB deep sequencing was carried out in more than 20 treated patients wherever samples were available. Overall results and qualifications from the work: Vaccine-induced immune responses across multiple MHC alleles were detected in over 80% of patients. Changes in the top peripheral T cell clonotypes picked up by TCRB sequencing did not appear to be linked to pseudoprogression. Availability determined which PBMC samples were chosen for TCRB deep sequencing. According to the authors, sample limitations meant that analyses of patient blood samples could not be reproduced.

What this sample's time point label stands for: week 35, safety follow-up. Every vaccine dose consisted of 300 ug of a 20-mer mutant IDH1 peptide in Montanide, administered subcutaneously together with topical imiquimod. Patients received eight vaccinations in weeks 1, 3, 5, 7, 11, 15, 19 and 23, corresponding to visits V03 through V10. Newly diagnosed WHO grade 3 or 4 IDH1-mutant astrocytomas showing loss of nuclear ATRX were present in the donors. The samples were drawn from NOA16, a multicentre, single-arm, open-label phase I trial in Germany that tested a mutant IDH1 peptide vaccine in humans for the first time. The DNeasy Blood and Tissue Kit was used to extract genomic DNA from EDTA blood for TCRB sequencing. Details on this clone: Its antigen target is currently unknown. Per-base qualities were not stored, and no clone one base away is much larger.

Library preparation employed the immunoSEQ multiplex PCR assay. Rearranged TCR beta chain sequences were amplified with the hsTCRB Kit following the manufacturer's protocol. An Illumina MiSeq was used to sequence the TCRB libraries. Per the source publication's procedure: Demultiplexing, trimming and gene mapping were performed with the kit vendor's proprietary platform. The table was pulled from immuneACCESS by TCRdb, which kept in-frame rearrangements only. Such tables lose some clones; where checked, under half of the loss comes from unresolved V genes, and the rest has no known cause. The D gene and trimming were derived from the DNA, and the V and J assignments and clone size from that table. The sample table contains about 54,000 clones; only one count was recorded for roughly 84% of them. Clones ranked in the top ten supply roughly 4% of the sample. Looking up the germline V gene yields CDR1 MGHDK and CDR2 SYGVNS. Inclusive of the bounding cysteine and phenylalanine, the CDR3 is 11 residues long. Kept here is only the CDR3 DNA, which spans 33 bases and is read in frame from base 1. The junction shows trimming of 5 bases on V and 7 bases on J, plus 8 bases between the germline ends.

The V and J genes are TRBV25-1 and TRBJ1-2; no confident D gene assignment can be made. The sequences come from PBMCs, collected from a glioma patient whose treatment included an IDH1 peptide vaccine. The TCR was taken from a woman aged 18-29 years with glioma. CDR3 reads: CASSQVSGYTF. In nucleotides, the sequence is TGTGCCAGCAGTCAAGTTAGTGGCTACACCTTC.